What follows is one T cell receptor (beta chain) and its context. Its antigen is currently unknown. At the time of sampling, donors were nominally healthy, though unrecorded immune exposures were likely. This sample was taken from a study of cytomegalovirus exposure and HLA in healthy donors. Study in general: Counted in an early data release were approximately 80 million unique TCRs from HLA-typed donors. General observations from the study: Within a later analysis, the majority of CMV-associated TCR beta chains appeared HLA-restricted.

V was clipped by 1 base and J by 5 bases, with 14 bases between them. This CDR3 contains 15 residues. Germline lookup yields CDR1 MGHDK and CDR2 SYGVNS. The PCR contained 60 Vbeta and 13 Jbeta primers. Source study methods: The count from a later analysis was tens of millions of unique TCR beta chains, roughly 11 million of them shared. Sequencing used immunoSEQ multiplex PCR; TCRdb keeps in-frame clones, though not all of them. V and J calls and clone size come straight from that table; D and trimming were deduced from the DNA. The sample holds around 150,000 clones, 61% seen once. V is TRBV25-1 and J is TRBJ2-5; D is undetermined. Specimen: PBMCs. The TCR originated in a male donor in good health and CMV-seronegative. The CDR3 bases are TGTGCCAGCAGTGAATTGGGCAGATCCTTGGAGACCCAGTACTTC. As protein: CASSELGRSLETQYF.